This record concerns one T cell receptor beta chain sequence. The record originates from a study of T cell responses to AZD1222 COVID-19 vaccine. Germline CDR1 KGHDR, CDR2 SFDVKD. V shed 9 bases and J shed 0 bases, with 7 bases lying between them. The CDR3 consists of 13 residues. Sequencing used immunoSEQ multiplex PCR; TCRdb keeps in-frame clones, though not all of them. The sample shows over 110,000 clones, around 94% of them seen only once. The receptor was isolated from an adult who had recovered from COVID-19. This chain joins TRBV24-1 and TRBJ2-2; no firm D call. The source was peripheral blood, collected after recovery from COVID-19. Here the CDR3 reads CATGDANTGELFF. The DNA for the CDR3 is TGTGCCACCGGAGACGCGAACACCGGGGAGCTGTTTTTT.